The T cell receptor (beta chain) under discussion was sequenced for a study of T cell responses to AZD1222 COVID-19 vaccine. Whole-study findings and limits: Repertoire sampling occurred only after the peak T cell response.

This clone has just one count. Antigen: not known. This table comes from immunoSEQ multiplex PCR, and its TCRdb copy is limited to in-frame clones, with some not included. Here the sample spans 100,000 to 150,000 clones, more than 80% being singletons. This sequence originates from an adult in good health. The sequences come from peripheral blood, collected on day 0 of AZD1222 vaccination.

The CDR3 spells CASSPFGPAETQYF. For the CDR3, the DNA is TGCGCCAGCAGCCCCTTTGGACCCGCGGAGACCCAGTACTTC. The chain recombines TRBV5-1 with TRBJ2-5; D remains unclear. CDR3 length equals 14 residues. Trimming took 4 bases from V and 5 from J, leaving 15 bases between them. Germline assignment: CDR1 SGHRS and CDR2 YFSETQ.